This T cell receptor beta chain was retrieved from a study of T cell repertoires in cytomegalovirus infection. Study outcomes and limitations: Pooled public TCR beta family frequency picked out CMV carriers with the relevant HLA.

TCRdb reanalysed the reads using MiXCR and keeps one entry per CDR3 protein. The repertoire holds some 680,000 distinct CDR3 sequences, with approximately 40% as singletons. Note on this clonotype: Its cognate antigen is unknown.

The CDR3 sequence is 17 residues long. From germline, CDR1 is KGHSH and CDR2 LQKENI. The V gene lost 1 base and the J gene lost 1 base, with 14 bases spanning the gap. Sequencing used PBMCs. This clonotype was sampled from a human donor in good health (CMV status not recorded). Some clones in this sample may be carry-over from other donors' samples. V is TRBV18 and J is TRBJ1-5; D possibly corresponds to TRBD1 (5 bases). The CDR3 reads CASSPREGLASNQPQHF. CDR3 nucleotides: TGTGCCAGCTCACCACGCGAGGGGCTGGCGAGCAATCAGCCCCAGCATTTT.